This T cell receptor (beta chain) was documented in a study of breast tumors, draining lymph nodes, adjacent tissues. Study observations and caveats: Compared with lymph nodes, tumors were less diverse; compared with nontumor tissue, more.

From the multiplex PCR reads, TCRdb called clonotypes with MiXCR, one entry per CDR3 protein. This table has 200,000 to 300,000 distinct CDR3 sequences, 30% to 35% appearing once. This clonotype came up many times. Its antigen remains unidentified. Axillary draining lymph nodes of breast cancer patients supplied the node samples. The sample comprised axillary lymph node tissue. This clonotype was sampled from a female donor with breast cancer. Some clones in this sample may be carry-over from other donors' samples.

DNA of the CDR3: TGTGCCAGCAGCCCTAACCGGGACAGAGGAAACACCATATATTTT. This sequence encodes CASSPNRDRGNTIYF. The chain links TRBV7-2 to TRBJ1-3; TRBD1 matches at 7 bases. With V trimmed by 5 bases and J by 4 bases, 8 bases remained unmatched. CDR1 is SGHTA and CDR2 is FQGNSA in the germline V gene. The CDR3 runs to 15 residues. The whole variable domain, filled in from reference TRBV7-2 and TRBJ1-3, reads GAGVSQSPSNKVTEKGKDVELRCDPISGHTALYWYRQSLGQGLEFLIYFQGNSAPDKSGLPSDRFSAERTGGSVSTLTIQRTQQEDSAVYLCASSPNRDRGNTIYFGEGSWLTVV.